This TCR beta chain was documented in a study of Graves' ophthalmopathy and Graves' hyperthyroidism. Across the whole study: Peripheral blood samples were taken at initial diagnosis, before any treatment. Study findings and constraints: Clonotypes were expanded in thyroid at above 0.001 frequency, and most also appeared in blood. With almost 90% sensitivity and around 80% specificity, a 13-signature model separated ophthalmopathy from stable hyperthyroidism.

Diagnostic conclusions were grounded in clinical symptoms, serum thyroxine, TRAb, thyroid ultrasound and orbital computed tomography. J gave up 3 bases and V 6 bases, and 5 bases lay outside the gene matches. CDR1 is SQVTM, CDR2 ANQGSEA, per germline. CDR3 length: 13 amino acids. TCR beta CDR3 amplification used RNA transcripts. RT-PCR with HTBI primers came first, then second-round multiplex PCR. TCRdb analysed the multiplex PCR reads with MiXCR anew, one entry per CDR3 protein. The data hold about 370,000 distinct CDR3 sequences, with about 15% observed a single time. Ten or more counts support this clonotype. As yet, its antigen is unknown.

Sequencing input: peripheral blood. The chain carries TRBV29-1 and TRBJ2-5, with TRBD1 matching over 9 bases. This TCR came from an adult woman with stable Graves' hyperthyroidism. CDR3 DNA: TGCAGCGTGGGACAGGGCTGGGAAGAGACCCAGTACTTC. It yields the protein CSVGQGWEETQYF.